These 22 T cell receptor beta chains share one sample of origin, sequenced in a study of blood T cell repertoires in COVID-19. Profiling relied on immunoSEQ multiplex PCR, and the TCRdb table lists in-frame clones only, not all of them. The sample contains roughly 280,000 clones, around four fifths of which appear only once. Sequencing was carried out using peripheral blood. The receptors come from a man aged 60-69 years who had recovered from COVID-19.

V and J are TRBV6-1 and TRBJ1-3, with TRBD1 matching 7 bases. Germline V gives CDR1 MNHNS, CDR2 SASEGT. The length of the CDR3 is 15 residues. After removal of 2 bases from V and 5 bases from J, the junction contained 6 bases not matched to a gene. The CDR3 nucleotides read TGTGCCAGCAGTGAAAGGACAGGCGGGAGAAACACCATATATTTT. Translation: CASSERTGGRNTIYF.

The gene calls are TRBV28 and TRBJ1-4; the D is unclear. The germline gives CDR1 MDHEN, CDR2 SYDVKM. There are 12 residues in the CDR3. The V end lost 5 bases, the J end lost 13 bases, and 14 bases lay between the germline ends. CDR3 in amino acids: CASSLQVRPLFF. CDR3 coding DNA: TGTGCCAGCAGTCTCCAGGTCCGGCCACTGTTTTTT.

This chain uses TRBV7-3 with TRBJ2-5; TRBD1 is a possible D gene (5 bases). CDR3 length equals 12 residues. V shed 5 bases and J shed 5 bases, with 9 bases lying between them. The V gene's germline CDR1 is SGHTA and CDR2 FQGTGA. CDR3 bases: TGTGCCAGCAGCCCAACAGGCGAGACCCAGTACTTC. Encoded protein: CASSPTGETQYF.

This clone has only one observation. The rearrangement uses TRBV7-8 and TRBJ2-7; no clear D. V was clipped by 1 base and J by 2 bases, with 6 bases between them. Germline V gene sequence: CDR1 SGHVS, CDR2 FQNEAQ. CDR3 length equals 13 residues. In DNA form, the CDR3 reads TGTGCCAGCAGCTTAGGTTCCGCCTACGAGCAGTACTTC. This encodes CASSLGSAYEQYF.

This clone appeared a single time. The V call is TRBV5-6, the J call TRBJ2-5; D possibly corresponds to TRBD2 (7 bases). CDR1 and CDR2 from the germline V gene are SGHDT and YYEEEE. V lost 0 bases and J 4 bases, leaving 13 bases between the germline ends. The CDR3 totals 15 residues. The CDR3 DNA reads TGTGCCAGCAGCTTGGAGGGGGGGCTGAGAGAGACCCAGTACTTC. It codes for CASSLEGGLRETQYF.

CDR3 DNA sequence: TGCGCCAGCAGCCCGGAGGAGGGAACCCCCTACAATGAGCAGTTCTTC. Encoded protein: CASSPEEGTPYNEQFF. The rearrangement joins TRBV5-1 to TRBJ2-1, with D possibly being TRBD2 (6 bases). The CDR3 totals 16 residues. Per germline, CDR1 SGHRS and CDR2 YFSETQ. With 4 bases removed from V and 2 bases from J, the gap between germline ends came to 16 bases.

This clone has just one count. V and J are TRBV3-1 (or the pseudogene TRBV3-2) and TRBJ1-1; the D gene is possibly TRBD1 (5 bases). The CDR3 has 16 residues. The germline CDR1 and CDR2 sequences are LGHDT and YNNKEL (reference sequence). V lost 4 bases and J lost 0, with 15 bases in between. The CDR3, as DNA: TGTGCCAGCAGCCGCCCAGGGCCTTCAATGAACACTGAAGCTTTCTTT. It is translated as CASSRPGPSMNTEAFF.

The chain uses TRBV29-1 and TRBJ2-5; a weak D match, TRBD1 (6 bases). V was pared by 7 bases and J by 7 bases, with 22 bases between. The germline CDR1 and CDR2 sequences are SQVTM and ANQGSEA. The CDR3 extends over 14 amino acids. CDR3 protein: CSAVPQGSPGTQYF. The CDR3 DNA follows: TGCAGCGCCGTACCACAGGGCTCACCGGGGACCCAGTACTTC.

The V gene is TRBV5-1, the J gene TRBJ2-5, with D possibly TRBD1 on 5 matching bases. The ends were cut back, 1 base at V and 1 base at J, with 17 bases in the middle. Germline V lookup: CDR1 SGHRS, CDR2 YFSETQ. CDR3 length: 17 residues. CDR3: CASSLHRLDSLQETQYF. The DNA of the CDR3 is TGCGCCAGCAGCTTGCACAGATTAGACAGCCTCCAAGAGACCCAGTACTTC.

This chain joins TRBV6-5 and TRBJ1-2; unclear D gene. Between the trimmed V and J ends, which lost 6 bases and 0 bases, there was a span of 11 bases. The CDR3 has 14 residues. Per the germline V gene, CDR1 is MNHEY and CDR2 is SVGAGI. CDR3 nucleotides: TGTGCCAGCAGCCACTTGACTACTAACTATGGCTACACCTTC. This translates into CASSHLTTNYGYTF.

The genes are TRBV9 and TRBJ2-1; 13 positions match TRBD2. The CDR3 totals 17 residues. Trimming at V came to 3 bases and at J to 7 bases, leaving 10 bases not matched to a gene. CDR1 and CDR2 (germline): SGDLS, YYNGEE. The CDR3 loop reads CASSGPPGTSGVNEQFF. Written as DNA, the CDR3 is TGTGCCAGCAGCGGGCCCCCCGGGACTAGCGGGGTAAATGAGCAGTTCTTC. The full variable domain, with the rest looked up from reference TRBV9 and TRBJ2-1, is DSGVTQTPKHLITATGQRVTLRCSPRSGDLSVYWYQQSLDQGLQFLIQYYNGEERAKGNILERFSAQQFPDLHSELNLSSLELGDSALYFCASSGPPGTSGVNEQFFGPGTRLTVL.

The J gene is TRBJ2-1, the V gene TRBV10-3, with D maybe TRBD1 (6 bases). This CDR3 comprises 13 residues. Germline CDR1 and CDR2: ENHRY and SYGVKD. V lost 3 bases, J lost 5 bases, and 8 bases lay in between. CDR3 nucleotide sequence: TGTGCCATCAGTGAATCAGGGGACAATGAGCAGTTCTTC. It codes for CAISESGDNEQFF.

The rearrangement uses TRBV11-3 and TRBJ2-7; 12 bases map to TRBD1. Germline CDR1 SGHNT, CDR2 YENEEA. The CDR3 covers 18 residues. J gave up 5 bases and V 6 bases, and 17 bases lay outside the gene matches. The CDR3 DNA is TGTGCCAGCAGACAATATAGGGACCGGGACAGGGGGCTTCACGAGCAGTACTTC. Translated, it gives CASRQYRDRDRGLHEQYF.

The chain couples TRBV19 to TRBJ1-1, with D possibly matching TRBD1 (6 bases). Germline V CDR1 and CDR2: LNHDA, SQIVND (reference sequence). Trimming pared 6 bases from V and 6 bases from J, leaving 17 bases between. The CDR3 is 14 residues long. The CDR3 DNA reads as TGTGCCAGTAGCGCGCTACAGGGTCAAGCTGAAGCTTTCTTT. Protein product: CASSALQGQAEAFF. The full variable domain, rest sourced from reference TRBV19 and TRBJ1-1, is DGGITQSPKYLFRKEGQNVTLSCEQNLNHDAMYWYRQDPGQGLRLIYYSQIVNDFQKGDIAEGYSVSREKKESFPLTVTSAQKNPTAFYLCASSALQGQAEAFFGQGTRLTVV.

The chain carries TRBV5-4 and TRBJ2-3, with 9 bases that match TRBD2. The trim removed 4 bases at V and 1 base at J, leaving 7 bases unmatched. Germline loops: CDR1 SGHNT, CDR2 YYREEE (reference sequence). CDR3 length: 16 residues. The chain's CDR3 is CASSTAASGGTDTQYF. The DNA of the CDR3 is TGTGCCAGCAGCACTGCGGCTAGCGGGGGCACAGATACGCAGTATTTT.

The chain uses TRBV7-9 and TRBJ2-7, with 13 bases lining up with TRBD2. The CDR3 extends over 16 amino acids. Germline V gene lookup returns CDR1 SEHNR and CDR2 FQNEAQ (reference sequence). V lost 5 bases, J lost 5 bases, and 9 bases stayed unmatched. The CDR3 coding sequence is TGTGCCAGCAGCAGGGGGACTAGCGGGATTTTCGACGAGCAGTACTTC. As protein: CASSRGTSGIFDEQYF. Filled out from reference TRBV7-9 and TRBJ2-7, the complete variable domain reads DTGVSQNPRHKITKRGQNVTFRCDPISEHNRLYWYRQTLGQGPEFLTYFQNEAQLEKSRLLSDRFSAERPKGSFSTLEIQRTEQGDSAMYLCASSRGTSGIFDEQYFGPGTRLTVT.

This clone showed up just a few times. The J gene is TRBJ2-3, the V gene TRBV20-1, with D maybe TRBD1 (5 bases). V was trimmed by 3 bases and J by 1 base, leaving 14 bases between them. The germline V gene has CDR1 DFQATT and CDR2 SNEGSKA (reference sequence). This CDR3 has 15 residues. This CDR3 is CSASSGHGRTDTQYF. DNA for the CDR3: TGCAGTGCTAGTTCCGGACACGGGCGCACAGATACGCAGTATTTT.

The chain is built from TRBV7-3 and TRBJ2-7; D possibly corresponds to TRBD1 (5 bases). The germline CDR1 and CDR2 sequences are SGHTA and FQGTGA. V was pared by 5 bases and J by 4 bases, with 24 bases between. The CDR3 totals 17 residues. The CDR3: CASSPQGRGRAVYEQYF. DNA of the CDR3: TGTGCCAGCAGCCCCCAAGGTAGGGGCAGGGCGGTTTACGAGCAGTACTTC. Full variable domain (outside the CDR3, taken from reference TRBV7-3 and TRBJ2-7): GAGVSQTPSNKVTEKGKYVELRCDPISGHTALYWYRQSLGQGPEFLIYFQGTGAADDSGLPNDRFFAVRPEGSVSTLKIQRTERGDSAVYLCASSPQGRGRAVYEQYFGPGTRLTVT.

The chain recombines TRBV19 with TRBJ1-2, with 7 bases lining up with TRBD1. Germline V gene data show CDR1 as LNHDA and CDR2 as SQIVND (reference sequence). CDR3 length equals 14 residues. V shed 7 bases, J shed 3 bases, and the junction held 8 bases outside the gene matches. Here the CDR3 DNA reads TGTGCCAGTACTTCCCCGGGACAGTACTATGGCTACACCTTC. Its protein product is CASTSPGQYYGYTF.

The rearrangement uses TRBV29-1 and TRBJ2-1; no clear D. The length of the CDR3 is 13 residues. V gave up 8 bases and J gave up 2 bases, with 13 bases separating them. The germline gives CDR1 SQVTM, CDR2 ANQGSEA. The CDR3 protein is CSPRLLPYNEQFF. CDR3 DNA: TGCAGCCCCCGCTTACTTCCCTACAATGAGCAGTTCTTC.

The V call is TRBV5-1, the J call TRBJ1-1, with 8 bases aligning to TRBD1. The germline gives CDR1 SGHRS, CDR2 YFSETQ. The CDR3 spans 14 residues. V shed 6 bases, J shed 5 bases, and the junction held 9 bases outside the gene matches. The CDR3, as DNA: TGCGCCAGCACCTTCGGACAGGGAAAGACTGAAGCTTTCTTT. Translation gives CASTFGQGKTEAFF.

The CDR3 coding sequence is TGTGCCAGCAGCCAAGATTTGCGGGGGAATTACGAGCAGTACTTC. It is translated as CASSQDLRGNYEQYF. The chain couples TRBV4-2 to TRBJ2-7; the match to TRBD2 covers 7 bases. Germline assignment: CDR1 LGHNA and CDR2 YNFKEQ. The CDR3 runs to 15 residues. V trimming: 0 bases; J trimming: 4 bases; junction bases outside the gene matches: 6.